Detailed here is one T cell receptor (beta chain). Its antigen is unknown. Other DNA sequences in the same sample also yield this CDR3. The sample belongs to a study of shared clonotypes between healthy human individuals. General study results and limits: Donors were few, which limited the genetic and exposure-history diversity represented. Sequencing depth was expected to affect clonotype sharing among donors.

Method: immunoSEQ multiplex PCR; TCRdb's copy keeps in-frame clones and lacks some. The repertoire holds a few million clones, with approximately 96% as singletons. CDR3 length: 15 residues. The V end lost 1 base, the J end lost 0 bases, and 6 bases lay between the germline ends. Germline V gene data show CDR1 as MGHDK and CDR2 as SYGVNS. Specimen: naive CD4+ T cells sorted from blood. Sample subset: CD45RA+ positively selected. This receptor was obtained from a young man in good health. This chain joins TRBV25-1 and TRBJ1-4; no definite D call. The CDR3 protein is CASSELGTTNEKLFF. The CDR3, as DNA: TGTGCCAGCAGTGAATTGGGCACAACTAATGAAAAACTGTTTTTT.